This T cell receptor beta chain originates from a study of OX40 agonist ivuxolimab in advanced cancers. In the study overall: Ivuxolimab was an agonistic, fully human IgG2 monoclonal antibody directed against OX40 (CD134), a costimulatory receptor. Intravenous ivuxolimab was administered to patients every 2 weeks at six dose levels: 0.01, 0.1, 0.3, 1.5, 3 and 10 mg/kg. Of the approximately 53 patients in dose escalation, some 19 had hepatocellular carcinoma, about 15 had melanoma, 9 had renal cell carcinoma and 9 had head and neck cancer. A male proportion of around 81% and a mean age of 60 years, ranging from roughly 23 to 90, were recorded for the dose-escalation cohort. Prior anti-PD-1, anti-PD-L1 or anti-CTLA-4 therapy was permitted, and 35% to 40% of dose-escalation patients had received checkpoint inhibitors. Partial responses occurred in three dose-escalation patients, of whom one had hepatocellular carcinoma and two had cutaneous melanoma. Peripheral TCRbeta sequencing aimed to test whether ivuxolimab altered TCR sequence diversity and caused clonal T-cell expansion. The paper covers the monotherapy dose-escalation part of the phase I ivuxolimab trial, which included N ≈ 50 patients. General study outcomes and caveats: Low levels of normalized T-cell clonal expansion were also seen in some patients who did not respond. The antigen specificity of the clonally expanded peripheral T cells was not determined. In the 0.1-3.0 mg/kg groups, partial responders had among the lowest normalized peripheral clonal expansion, particularly in CD8+ T cells. At doses of 0.1 to 3.0 mg/kg, clonal expansion of both CD4+ and CD8+ blood T cells was observed from baseline to week 6. After ivuxolimab, CD8+ T cells had more expanded clones than CD4+ T cells on average.

Looking up the germline V gene (reference sequence) yields CDR1 SEHNR and CDR2 FQNEAQ. After removal of 8 bases from V and 8 bases from J, the junction retains 14 bases not matched to a gene. The CDR3 sequence holds 16 residues, the cysteine and phenylalanine included. Only the CDR3 DNA is retained, 48 bases long and in frame from the first base. The trial excluded patients who had a history of autoimmune disease or who were on systemic immunosuppression. In every dose cohort, peripheral blood was drawn for TCR sequencing at baseline, cycle 4 day 1, and cycle 7 day 1. The samples were drawn from a first-in-human, open-label, multicenter phase I dose-escalation trial of ivuxolimab. Adults with locally advanced or metastatic melanoma, renal cell carcinoma, hepatocellular carcinoma or head and neck squamous cell carcinoma were enrolled in the trial. Before TCR sequencing, CD4+ and CD8+ T cells were separately sorted from peripheral blood.

For sequencing of the TCRbeta CDR3 region, genomic DNA was extracted from the sorted cells. The immunoSEQ Assay was used for sequencing of TCRbeta CDR3 regions. The clones in this table, taken by TCRdb from immuneACCESS, are in-frame only. Not every clone is retained; where verified, under half of the shortfall comes from an unresolved V gene, and the cause of the rest is unknown. For this sample the table gives more than 25,000 clones, of which 85% to 95% were detected only once. Clones ranked in the top ten supply around 8.9% of the sample. Of note for this clone: Its antigen has not been determined. Per-base quality was not reported, and no clone a single base away is much larger than it.

The sequencing used CD4+ or CD8+ T cells sorted from blood, collected in a trial of the OX40 agonist ivuxolimab. The V and J genes are TRBV7-9 and TRBJ1-4; 10 junctional bases match TRBD1. The receptor was isolated from an adult with an advanced solid tumor such as melanoma, head and neck, liver or kidney cancer. The sequence in DNA is TGTGCCAGCCCGACCGGGACAGGGGCAGGGGGGGAAAAACTGTTTTTT. This translates into CASPTGTGAGGEKLFF.